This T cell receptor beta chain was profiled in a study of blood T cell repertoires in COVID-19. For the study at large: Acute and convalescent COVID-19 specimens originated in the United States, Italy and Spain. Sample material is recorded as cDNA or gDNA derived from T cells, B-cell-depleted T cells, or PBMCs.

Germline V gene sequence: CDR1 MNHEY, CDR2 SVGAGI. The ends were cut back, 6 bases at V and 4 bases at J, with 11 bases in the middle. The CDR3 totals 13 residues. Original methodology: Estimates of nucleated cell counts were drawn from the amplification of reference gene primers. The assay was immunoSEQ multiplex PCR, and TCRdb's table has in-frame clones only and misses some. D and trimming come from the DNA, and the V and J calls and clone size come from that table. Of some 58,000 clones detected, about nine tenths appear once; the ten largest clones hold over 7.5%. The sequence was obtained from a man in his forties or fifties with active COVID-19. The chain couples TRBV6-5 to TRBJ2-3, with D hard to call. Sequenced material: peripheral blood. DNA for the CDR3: TGTGCCAGCAGCCTCAGTTTTCCAGATACGCAGTATTTT. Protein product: CASSLSFPDTQYF.